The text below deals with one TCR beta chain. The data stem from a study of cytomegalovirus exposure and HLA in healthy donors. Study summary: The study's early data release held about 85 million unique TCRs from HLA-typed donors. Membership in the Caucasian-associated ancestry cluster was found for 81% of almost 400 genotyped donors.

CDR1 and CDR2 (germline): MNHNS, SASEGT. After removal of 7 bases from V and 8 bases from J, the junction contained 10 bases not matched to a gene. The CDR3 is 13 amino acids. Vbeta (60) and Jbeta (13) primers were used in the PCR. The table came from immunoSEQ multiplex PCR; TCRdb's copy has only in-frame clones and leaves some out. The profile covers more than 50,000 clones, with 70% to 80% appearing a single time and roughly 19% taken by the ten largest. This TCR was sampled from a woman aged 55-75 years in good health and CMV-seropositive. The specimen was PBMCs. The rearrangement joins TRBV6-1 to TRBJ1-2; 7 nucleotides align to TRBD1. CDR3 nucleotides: TGTGCCAGCATAGGGACAGCCCCTTGGGGCTACACCTTC. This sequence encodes CASIGTAPWGYTF.